A single sample is the source of the 27 T cell receptor beta chains below, sequenced in a study of T cell changes during pregnancy in multiple sclerosis. Profiling relied on immunoSEQ multiplex PCR, and the TCRdb table lists in-frame clones only, not all of them. The sample records about 20,000 clones, 80% to 90% being singletons. The sequencing here drew on CD8+ T cells from peripheral blood mononuclear cells, taken in the second trimester of pregnancy. The source of these receptors is a female donor in good health, enrolled as a control in a pregnancy study.

Here the CDR3 reads CASSDSADGGQPQHF. CDR3 bases: TGTGCCAGCAGTGATAGCGCAGACGGGGGTCAGCCCCAGCATTTT. V and J are TRBV6-1 and TRBJ1-5, with D perhaps TRBD1 (5 bases). Germline V lookup: CDR1 MNHNS, CDR2 SASEGT. Trimming took 3 bases from V and 6 from J, leaving 15 bases between them. The CDR3 loop spans 15 amino acids.

This chain links TRBV7-9 with TRBJ2-1; 7 bases fit TRBD2. Germline assignment: CDR1 SEHNR and CDR2 FQNEAQ (reference sequence). The trim removed 3 bases at V and 9 bases at J, leaving 11 bases unmatched. The CDR3 extends over 15 amino acids. The chain's CDR3 is CASSFRAGTTSEQFF. CDR3 sequence (DNA): TGTGCCAGCAGCTTTAGGGCCGGGACTACGAGTGAGCAGTTCTTC. The whole variable domain, remainder taken from reference TRBV7-9 and TRBJ2-1, is DTGVSQNPRHKITKRGQNVTFRCDPISEHNRLYWYRQTLGQGPEFLTYFQNEAQLEKSRLLSDRFSAERPKGSFSTLEIQRTEQGDSAMYLCASSFRAGTTSEQFFGPGTRLTVL.

This clone was counted only a few times. V and J are TRBV4-3 and TRBJ2-7; unclear D gene. CDR3 length: 13 amino acids. Trimming removed 1 base at V and 5 bases at J, with 9 bases between. Germline V gene lookup returns CDR1 LGHNA and CDR2 YSLEER. CDR3 nucleotides: TGCGCCAGCAGCCAAGTTTTCCAGGACGAGCAGTACTTC. Translated: CASSQVFQDEQYF.

The rearrangement links TRBV7-6 to TRBJ2-2; 7 bases align to TRBD2. Germline lookup yields CDR1 SGHVS and CDR2 FNYEAQ. This CDR3 spans 19 amino acids. V shed 1 base, J shed 7 bases, and the junction held 18 bases outside the gene matches. CDR3 nucleotides: TGTGCCAGCAGCTTAGTGGCTAGCGGATTTCTTATGGGTCACGGGGAGCTGTTTTTT. Residues: CASSLVASGFLMGHGELFF.

This chain connects TRBV25-1 to TRBJ1-1; D perhaps matches TRBD1 (6 bases). This CDR3 has 13 residues. Germline CDR1 and CDR2: MGHDK and SYGVNS. V gave up 4 bases and J gave up 3 bases, with 9 bases separating them. The CDR3 loop reads CASSVGGDTEAFF. The CDR3 DNA follows: TGTGCCAGCAGTGTAGGGGGGGACACTGAAGCTTTCTTT.

The chain combines TRBV2 with TRBJ2-7; unclear D gene. The CDR3 has 11 amino acids. Germline V gene sequence: CDR1 SNHLY, CDR2 FYNNEI. Trimming cost V 7 bases and J 1 base, with 5 bases left between them. The CDR3 loop is CASIQSYEQYF. The CDR3 bases are TGTGCCAGCATCCAGTCCTACGAGCAGTACTTC.

The chain carries TRBV7-3 and TRBJ2-1, with D hard to call. V lost 8 bases and J lost 2, with 13 bases in between. CDR1 and CDR2 from the germline V gene are SGHTA and FQGTGA. The CDR3 length is 14 residues. CDR3 bases: TGTGCCAGCTGCGAGCCGCCCGCCTACAATGAGCAGTTCTTC. It codes for CASCEPPAYNEQFF.

This chain joins TRBV19 and TRBJ1-2; 8 bases align to TRBD1. CDR3 length equals 12 residues. The germline V gene encodes CDR1 LNHDA and CDR2 SQIVND (reference sequence). The junction had 5 bases not matched to a gene; V was cut back by 7 bases and J by 7 bases. Written as DNA, the CDR3 is TGTGCCAGTACCACGGACAGGGCTGGCTACACCTTC. It specifies CASTTDRAGYTF.

The chain links TRBV5-6 to TRBJ2-2; weak D call: TRBD2 (6 bases). Looked up from germline, CDR1 is SGHDT and CDR2 is YYEEEE. V was cut by 2 bases and J by 5 bases, with 7 bases left in between. The CDR3 spans 13 residues. CDR3 sequence: CASSFGGTGELFF. In DNA form, the CDR3 reads TGTGCCAGCAGCTTTGGGGGGACCGGGGAGCTGTTTTTT.

The chain carries TRBV6-1 and TRBJ2-5; maybe TRBD1 (6 bases). Trimming pared 0 bases from V and 2 bases from J, leaving 10 bases between. The germline CDR1 and CDR2 sequences are MNHNS and SASEGT. This CDR3 is 15 amino acids long. The CDR3 nucleotides read TGTGCCAGCAGTGAAGCTTCCGGACAGCAAGAGACCCAGTACTTC. Translating it yields CASSEASGQQETQYF.

The gene calls are TRBV27 and TRBJ1-1; perhaps TRBD1 as D (5 bases). The CDR3 runs 13 residues. Trimming shortened V by 2 bases and J by 3 bases, and 7 bases separated the two germline ends. CDR1 MNHEY and CDR2 SMNVEV come from the germline V gene (reference sequence). CDR3 in DNA: TGTGCCAGCAGTTTAGGAGGGGACACTGAAGCTTTCTTT. The encoded protein is CASSLGGDTEAFF.

This chain links TRBV11-2 with TRBJ2-1, with TRBD1 identical over 7 bases. CDR1 is SGHAT and CDR2 is FQNNGV in the germline V gene. Trimming removed 1 base from V and 13 bases from J; junction bases left unmatched: 4. The CDR3 has 12 residues. CDR3 region: CASSLGAGGQFF. The CDR3 DNA follows: TGTGCCAGCAGCTTAGGGGCAGGGGGACAGTTCTTC.

The gene calls are TRBV7-6 and TRBJ2-1; D ambiguous. Germline CDR1 reads SGHVS; CDR2 reads FNYEAQ. The CDR3 is 13 residues long. V shed 0 bases and J shed 5 bases, with 5 bases lying between them. The chain's CDR3 is CASSLAYNNEQFF. The CDR3 region has the DNA TGTGCCAGCAGCTTAGCGTATAACAATGAGCAGTTCTTC.

The chain is built from TRBV28 and TRBJ2-7; 8 bases align to TRBD2. This CDR3 has 13 amino acids. CDR1 and CDR2 (germline): MDHEN, SYDVKM. With V trimmed by 2 bases and J by 5 bases, 2 bases remained unmatched. The CDR3 coding sequence is TGTGCCAGCAGTTTACGGGGGGGGAACGAGCAGTACTTC. It is translated as CASSLRGGNEQYF.

The V and J genes are TRBV25-1 and TRBJ1-2; D uncertain. The CDR3 has 13 amino acids. Germline V gene lookup returns CDR1 MGHDK and CDR2 SYGVNS. The V and J ends lost 5 bases and 4 bases respectively, with 11 bases between them. CDR3 nucleotides: TGTGCCAGCAGTCCGACATTCCTCTATGGCTACACCTTC. Amino acids: CASSPTFLYGYTF.

The chain has TRBV7-8 and TRBJ2-1; D unclear. Trimming took off 5 bases at V and 5 bases at J, with 7 bases between the two ends. From germline, CDR1 is SGHVS and CDR2 FQNEAQ. The CDR3 consists of 12 residues. As DNA, the CDR3 is TGTGCCAGCAGCACAACCAACAATGAGCAGTTCTTC. Encoded protein: CASSTTNNEQFF. Supplemented by reference TRBV7-8 and TRBJ2-1, the full variable domain reads GAGVSQSPRYKVAKRGQDVALRCDPISGHVSLFWYQQALGQGPEFLTYFQNEAQLDKSGLPSDRFFAERPEGSVSTLKIQRTQQEDSAVYLCASSTTNNEQFFGPGTRLTVL.

The chain carries TRBV28 and TRBJ2-5, with D hard to call. Germline-derived CDR1 and CDR2 are MDHEN and SYDVKM. CDR3 length: 17 residues. V lost 3 bases to trimming and J lost 2 bases, with 19 bases between them. The CDR3 coding sequence is TGTGCCAGCAGTTTGCCACCCCCTGCGGTTCATCAAGAGACCCAGTACTTC. This codes for CASSLPPPAVHQETQYF.

The V and J genes are TRBV4-1 and TRBJ2-1, with TRBD1 identical over 11 bases. With V trimmed by 3 bases and J by 8 bases, 9 bases remained unmatched. This CDR3 has 16 amino acids. Per germline, CDR1 MGHRA and CDR2 YSYEKL. The CDR3 DNA sequence: TGCGCCAGCAGCCACCGCCAGAGGACAGGGGGCGATGAGCAGTTCTTC. Its translation is CASSHRQRTGGDEQFF.

The J gene is TRBJ1-2, the V gene TRBV11-2; no reliable D call. The CDR3 extends over 13 amino acids. CDR1 is SGHAT and CDR2 is FQNNGV in the germline V gene. V shed 2 bases and J shed 8 bases, with 12 bases lying between them. In DNA form, the CDR3 reads TGTGCCAGCAGCTTATCCGACGGGTGGGGCTACACCTTC. Protein product: CASSLSDGWGYTF.

In nucleotides, the CDR3 is TGTGCCAGCAGTGAAGTAGCCACAGGGGCGCGGGAGACCCAGTACTTC. This translates into CASSEVATGARETQYF. The V gene is TRBV6-1, the J gene TRBJ2-5; 7 bases are a match to TRBD1. Germline loops: CDR1 MNHNS, CDR2 SASEGT. This CDR3 is 16 amino acids long. Trimming took 1 base from V and 5 from J; bases not matched to a gene: 10.

The rearrangement joins TRBV15 to TRBJ2-1, with D possibly being TRBD2 (6 bases). Germline loops: CDR1 LNHNV, CDR2 YYDKDF (reference sequence). The CDR3 is 14 amino acids. The ends were cut back, 7 bases at V and 2 bases at J, with 12 bases in the middle. CDR3 loop: CATIPGLPYNEQFF. The CDR3 region has the DNA TGTGCCACCATACCGGGACTTCCCTACAATGAGCAGTTCTTC.

The rearrangement links TRBV10-2 to TRBJ2-3, with TRBD2 identical over 7 bases. Germline V CDR1 and CDR2: WSHSY, SAAADI. V shed 2 bases, J shed 3 bases, and the junction held 5 bases outside the gene matches. This CDR3 comprises 15 residues. The CDR3 sequence is CASSEPGLPTDTQYF. For the CDR3, the DNA is TGCGCCAGCAGTGAGCCGGGACTACCGACAGATACGCAGTATTTT.

This clone occurred once. This rearrangement joins TRBV6-1 to TRBJ1-1, with 7 bases fitting TRBD1. CDR3 size: 14 residues. Germline assignment: CDR1 MNHNS and CDR2 SASEGT. V lost 1 base, J lost 5 bases, and 4 bases stayed unmatched. CDR3 loop: CASSEGQGETEAFF. The CDR3 coding sequence is TGTGCCAGCAGTGAAGGACAGGGCGAGACTGAAGCTTTCTTT.

The chain links TRBV6-4 to TRBJ2-1, with a tentative D call TRBD2 (5 bases). Trimming stripped 3 bases from V and 6 bases from J, with 9 bases between. CDR3 size: 13 residues. CDR1 and CDR2 (germline): MRHNA, SNTAGT. The CDR3 DNA reads as TGTGCCAGCAGTGAGAGTAGCGTCAATGAGCAGTTCTTC. Encoded protein: CASSESSVNEQFF.

The genes are TRBV28 and TRBJ1-1; perhaps TRBD1 as D (5 bases). The V end lost 5 bases, the J end lost 3 bases, and 16 bases lay between the germline ends. The germline V gene encodes CDR1 MDHEN and CDR2 SYDVKM. The CDR3 loop spans 15 amino acids. CDR3 nucleotides: TGTGCCAGCAGTCTAACTCCAGGGATACACACTGAAGCTTTCTTT. Residues: CASSLTPGIHTEAFF.

The CDR3 reads CASSLYRGLTGELFF. CDR3 in DNA: TGTGCCAGCAGTTTATACAGGGGGTTAACCGGGGAGCTGTTTTTT. The chain carries TRBV28 and TRBJ2-2; 8 nucleotides align to TRBD1. The CDR3 is made up of 15 amino acids. With 1 base clipped from V and 5 bases from J, the junction kept 3 bases outside the gene matches. CDR1 and CDR2 from the germline V gene are MDHEN and SYDVKM.

This sequence joins TRBV6-5 and TRBJ2-5, with 8 bases fitting TRBD1. The J segment lost 10 bases and the V segment lost 0 bases, leaving 1 base of the junction unmatched. The CDR3 covers 12 residues. Germline V gene sequence: CDR1 MNHEY, CDR2 SVGAGI. This CDR3 reads CASSYSGTGQYF. The CDR3 DNA sequence: TGTGCCAGCAGTTACTCAGGGACAGGCCAGTACTTC.